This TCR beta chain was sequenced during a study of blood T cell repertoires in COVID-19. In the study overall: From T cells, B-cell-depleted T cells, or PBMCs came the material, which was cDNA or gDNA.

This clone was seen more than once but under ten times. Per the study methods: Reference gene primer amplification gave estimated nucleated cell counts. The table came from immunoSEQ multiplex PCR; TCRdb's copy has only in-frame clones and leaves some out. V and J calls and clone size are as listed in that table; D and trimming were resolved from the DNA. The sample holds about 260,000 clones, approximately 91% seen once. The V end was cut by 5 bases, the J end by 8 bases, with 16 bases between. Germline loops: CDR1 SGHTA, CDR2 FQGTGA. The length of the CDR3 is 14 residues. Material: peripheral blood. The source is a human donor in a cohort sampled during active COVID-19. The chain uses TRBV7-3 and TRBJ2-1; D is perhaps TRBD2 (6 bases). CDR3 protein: CASSPSDRRDEQFF. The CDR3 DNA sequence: TGTGCCAGCAGCCCTAGCGACCGCCGGGATGAGCAGTTCTTC.